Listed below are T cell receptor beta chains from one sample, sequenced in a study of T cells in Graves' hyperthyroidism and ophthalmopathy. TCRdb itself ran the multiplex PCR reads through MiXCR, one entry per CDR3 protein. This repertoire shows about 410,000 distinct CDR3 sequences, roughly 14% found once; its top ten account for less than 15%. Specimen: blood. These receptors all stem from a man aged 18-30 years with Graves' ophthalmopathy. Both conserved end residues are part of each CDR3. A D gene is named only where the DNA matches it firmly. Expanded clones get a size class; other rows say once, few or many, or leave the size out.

TGTGCCAGCAGTTCTGGACAGGTCAACACTGAAGCTTTCTTT,CASSSGQVNTEAFF,14,many,TRBJ1-1,TRBD1,TRBV28
TGTGCCAGCAGTGACCCAGGCACAGATACGCAGTATTTT,CASSDPGTDTQYF,13,.,TRBJ2-3,.,TRBV6-4
TGTGCCAGCAGCCACAATCAGCCCCAGCATTTT,CASSHNQPQHF,11,many,TRBJ1-5,.,TRBV6-1
TGTGCCAGCAGAATACAAACCGGACCCATGAACACTGAAGCTTTCTTT,CASRIQTGPMNTEAFF,16,many,TRBJ1-1,.,TRBV11-2
TGTGCCAGCAGCCTTACAGGATTTGGTTCACCCCTCCACTTT,CASSLTGFGSPLHF,14,few,TRBJ1-6,.,TRBV27
TGCGCCAGCAGCCAAGAAGGACAGGGAGTTAACGAGCAGTACTTC,CASSQEGQGVNEQYF,15,.,TRBJ2-7,TRBD1,TRBV4-1
TGCAGCGTTGAGTCCCCCAGGTACCAAGAGACCCAGTACTTC,CSVESPRYQETQYF,14,few,TRBJ2-5,.,TRBV29-1
TGTGCCAGCAGTTACTTGGGACTAGCGGGGGGGACAAAAGATACGCAGTATTTT,CASSYLGLAGGTKDTQYF,18,many,TRBJ2-3,TRBD2,TRBV6-5
TGTGCCAGCAGAGCGAGCGCAGTCGGCTACGAGCAGTACTTC,CASRASAVGYEQYF,14,.,TRBJ2-7,.,TRBV6-1
TGCGCCAGCAGCCCCACCCTACAGAACACTGAAGCTTTCTTT,CASSPTLQNTEAFF,14,many,TRBJ1-1,.,TRBV4-1
TGTGCCAGCTCACCAGAAAGTTCTGGCGGGGTGACCTACGAGCAGTACTTC,CASSPESSGGVTYEQYF,17,few,TRBJ2-7,.,TRBV18
TGTGCCAGCAACGGGGGGGTTAGAGATTCACCCCTCCACTTT,CASNGGVRDSPLHF,14,.,TRBJ1-6,.,TRBV7-9
TGCGCCAGCAGCGATCAGGGGGCTAGCTCCTACAATGAGCAGTTCTTC,CASSDQGASSYNEQFF,16,.,TRBJ2-1,TRBD1,TRBV5-1
TGCAGCGTTGAAAACTCCTACGAGCAGTACTTC,CSVENSYEQYF,11,many,TRBJ2-7,.,TRBV29-1
TGTGCCAGCAGCTTAACGGGTCTGGGTGAAAAACTGTTTTTT,CASSLTGLGEKLFF,14,.,TRBJ1-4,.,TRBV7-9
TGTGCCACCCAACGGGACAGCCCGGGCTACGAGCAGTACTTC,CATQRDSPGYEQYF,14,many,TRBJ2-7,TRBD1,TRBV6-1
TGTGCCAGCACTCTGGCCCCTTGGGTGGTGGACGAGCAGTACTTC,CASTLAPWVVDEQYF,15,.,TRBJ2-7,.,TRBV5-6
TGCGCCAGCAGCTTGGACAGGGGAAACACAGATACGCAGTATTTT,CASSLDRGNTDTQYF,15,many,TRBJ2-3,TRBD1,TRBV5-1
TGTGCCAGTAGTATCCGCGGGGGGCCGAACACCGGGGAGCTGTTTTTT,CASSIRGGPNTGELFF,16,.,TRBJ2-2,TRBD2,TRBV19
TGTGCCAGTAGTCCAACGGTTCACACGACTCAAGTGGGAGAGCAGTACTTC,CASSPTVHTTQVGEQYF,17,.,TRBJ2-7,.,TRBV19
TGCGCCAGCAGTATGGGGCCAACCTACGAGCAGTACTTC,CASSMGPTYEQYF,13,.,TRBJ2-7,.,TRBV5-1
TGCAGTGCCCGGGACAGGGGGACCTACGAGCAGTACTTC,CSARDRGTYEQYF,13,many,TRBJ2-7,TRBD1,TRBV20-1
TGCAGCGCCTCCGGGACAGGGGGCGACGAGCAGTACTTC,CSASGTGGDEQYF,13,.,TRBJ2-7,TRBD1,TRBV29-1
TGTGCCAGCAGTGAAGGAGGACAGGGTTACATTCAGTACTTC,CASSEGGQGYIQYF,14,few,TRBJ2-4,TRBD1,TRBV6-4
TGTGCCAGCTCACCACCCTCCCCAGGGGCCTACAATGAGCAGTTCTTC,CASSPPSPGAYNEQFF,16,few,TRBJ2-1,.,TRBV18
TGCAGTGCACCAGGACAGTTGGGTGACTATGGCTACACCTTC,CSAPGQLGDYGYTF,14,many,TRBJ1-2,.,TRBV20-1
TGTGCCAGCAGTTACCTCGGGACGGGCTATGGCTACACCTTC,CASSYLGTGYGYTF,14,many,TRBJ1-2,.,TRBV6-5
TGTGCCAGCAGTTACCGAGAGATTGGAAACACCATATATTTT,CASSYREIGNTIYF,14,many,TRBJ1-3,.,TRBV6-6
TGCGCCAGCAGGCAGCCGGAGGGAACTAGCACAGATACGCAGTATTTT,CASRQPEGTSTDTQYF,16,many,TRBJ2-3,.,TRBV10-2
TGTGCCAGCTCACCACCAGGACTAGGCGCTCAAGAGACCCAGTACTTC,CASSPPGLGAQETQYF,16,.,TRBJ2-5,TRBD2,TRBV18
TGCAGTGCTAGGTGGGACAGGGTCTATCTGAACACTGAAGCTTTCTTT,CSARWDRVYLNTEAFF,16,many,TRBJ1-1,TRBD1,TRBV20-1
TGTGCCAGCAGCTCATTAGACAGGGTAGGATATGGCTACACCTTC,CASSSLDRVGYGYTF,15,many,TRBJ1-2,TRBD1,TRBV11-2
TGCAGCGTTGAATGGTCAGACCCGGGATACGAGCAGTACTTC,CSVEWSDPGYEQYF,14,many,TRBJ2-7,.,TRBV29-1
TGCAGTGTTAGCACAGATACGCAGTATTTT,CSVSTDTQYF,10,few,TRBJ2-3,.,TRBV20-1
TGTGCCAGCAGTTTCCAGGGGGGAAATCAGCCCCAGCATTTT,CASSFQGGNQPQHF,14,many,TRBJ1-5,TRBD1,TRBV6-1
TGCAGTGTCCCCTGGGGCTACACCTTC,CSVPWGYTF,9,many,TRBJ1-2,.,TRBV20-1
TGCAGCGTTGAGGCCCTCGCAAACACTGAAGCTTTCTTT,CSVEALANTEAFF,13,few,TRBJ1-1,.,TRBV29-1
TGCGCCAGCAGCTTCCGCCGGTCCGGGACAGGGGTAGGCACCGGGGAGCTGTTTTTT,CASSFRRSGTGVGTGELFF,19,.,TRBJ2-2,TRBD1,TRBV5-1
TGTGCCAGCAGCTTAGGAGTAGGACTAGCGGGAGAGACCCAGTACTTC,CASSLGVGLAGETQYF,16,many,TRBJ2-5,TRBD2,TRBV11-2
TGTGCCAGTAGGAAGGGAAATGAGCAGTTCTTC,CASRKGNEQFF,11,few,TRBJ2-1,.,TRBV19
TGTGCCAGCAGCTCCGACAGAGCCTACGAGCAGTACTTC,CASSSDRAYEQYF,13,.,TRBJ2-7,.,TRBV11-2
TGTGCCAGCAGTAAGGAGTGGGGCACTGAAGCTTTCTTT,CASSKEWGTEAFF,13,few,TRBJ1-1,.,TRBV6-1
TGTGCCAGCAGCTTAAGTGGACGAGCCACCGGGGAGCTGTTTTTT,CASSLSGRATGELFF,15,few,TRBJ2-2,.,TRBV7-8
TGCGCCAGCAGTGAGTGGCACCAAGAGACCCAGTACTTC,CASSEWHQETQYF,13,.,TRBJ2-5,.,TRBV10-2
TGTGCCATCAGTGAGCTCCCGGGGGGGCGCGATGAAGCTTTCTTT,CAISELPGGRDEAFF,15,many,TRBJ1-1,.,TRBV10-3
TGTGCCATCAGTACGGACGGGGAAAACTCCTACGAGCAGTACTTC,CAISTDGENSYEQYF,15,few,TRBJ2-7,.,TRBV10-3
TGTGCCAGCAGTTTACGCCCGGGTTATGGCTACACCTTC,CASSLRPGYGYTF,13,few,TRBJ1-2,.,TRBV27
TGTGCCACCAGGGACAGGGGGTACAATGAGCAGTTCTTC,CATRDRGYNEQFF,13,few,TRBJ2-1,TRBD1,TRBV24-1